The present T cell receptor beta chain was sequenced within a study of blood T cell repertoires in COVID-19. Whole-study context: Researchers got acute and convalescent COVID-19 samples from the United States, Italy and Spain. The cDNA or gDNA used as material had been derived from T cells, B-cell-depleted T cells, or PBMCs.

Original data processing: How many nucleated cells were present was estimated from reference gene primer amplification. Clones were read by immunoSEQ multiplex PCR, and TCRdb kept only the in-frame ones, dropping some. Clonal size and the V and J genes are those of that table, whereas D and trimming came from the DNA. The sample comprises some 230,000 clones, about 80% of which are singletons, and about 2.9% rests with the top ten. Input material: peripheral blood. This receptor was obtained from a woman aged 25 to 45 who had recovered from COVID-19.

The CDR3 protein is CASSVAPFSSYEQYF. The CDR3 region has the DNA TGTGCCAGCAGCGTAGCCCCTTTTAGCTCCTACGAGCAGTACTTC. The chain couples TRBV9 to TRBJ2-7; D gene uncertain. This CDR3 region has 15 residues. Trimming cost V 0 bases and J 0 bases, with 10 bases left between them. CDR1 is SGDLS, CDR2 YYNGEE, per germline.